This T cell receptor beta chain was found in a study of blood T cell repertoires in COVID-19 (dated by TCRdb to 2018 to 2021). Regarding the research as a whole: Collaborator samples came from the United States, Italy and Spain and covered acute and convalescent phases of COVID-19. Deeply sampled blood TCRbeta repertoires from subjects exposed to, actively infected with, or recovered from COVID-19 were included in the dataset. The samples were drawn from two sources: the first 160 participants of the ongoing ImmuneRACE study, and 950 to 1,500 subjects contributed by 6 global collaborators. The repertoires were released in a freely available public database intended as a resource for research on the immune response to SARS-CoV-2. The material from the prospective study consisted of cDNA or gDNA derived from T cells, B-cell-depleted T cells, or PBMCs. The sample metadata nearly always contained a de-identified subject ID, COVID-19 status, age in years and sex. HLA class I and class II types, where available, came from metadata supplied by the sample provider rather than from assay-based typing.

TCRbeta CDR3 regions were amplified from genomic DNA using the immunoSEQ Assay, a bias-controlled multiplex PCR. As for the authors' bioinformatics: Within the assay, amplification of reference gene primers was used to estimate how many nucleated cells each sample contained. To quantify the absolute abundance of each unique TCRbeta CDR3 rearrangement, sequence reads were collapsed and filtered. For each sample, productive Simpson clonality was calculated by taking the square root of Simpson's diversity index across productive rearrangements. What TCRdb holds here is the immuneACCESS table cut down to in-frame rearrangements. Part of the clones is not present; checked against another copy, under half of the missing clones reflect an unresolved V gene, and the others are unexplained. The V and J calls and clone size come from that table; D and trimming were worked out from the DNA. This sample is represented by a few hundred thousand clones; roughly 90% of them were singletons. The ten biggest clones cover under 3.5% of the sample.

Measured from the cysteine to the phenylalanine, the CDR3 is 14 residues long. CDR3 DNA is the only sequence kept; it has 42 bases, read in frame from the first base. V trim: 4 bases; J trim: 5 bases; unmatched bases: 4. For CDR1 and CDR2, the germline V gene lists SGHTA and FQGNSA. This clone appeared a single time. This clone's antigen is unknown. The record has no base qualities; no much larger clone is one base away. At one collaborating source in Seattle, patients were enrolled during active infection and were followed longitudinally through the course of disease. Each collaborating institution followed its own protocols to collect whole blood in K2EDTA tubes. For TCRbeta analysis, collaborators shipped samples in one of three forms: frozen whole blood, isolated PBMCs, or DNA extracted from either of those sample types. Here is what the overall study found, with its caveats: How much clinical and demographic metadata was included differed by source and by participant, and the metadata was provided uncurated.

Source material: peripheral blood. Recombination connected TRBV7-2 to TRBJ2-1, with 8 middle bases fitting TRBD1. The receptor was derived from a young woman with COVID-19, enrolled during active disease. This receptor has the CDR3 CASSYGQGNNEQFF. In nucleotide form, the sequence is TGTGCCAGCAGCTACGGACAGGGAAACAATGAGCAGTTCTTC.